Listed below are T cell receptor beta chains from one sample, sequenced in a study of blood T cell repertoires in COVID-19. Profiled with immunoSEQ multiplex PCR; TCRdb holds only in-frame clones, not every one. Of 200,000 to 250,000 clones detected, 85% to 90% appear once; the ten largest clones hold approximately 2.6%. Sequencing input: peripheral blood. These receptors came from a woman in her fifties or sixties with acute or convalescent COVID-19. The CDR3 runs from the conserved cysteine through the conserved F or W. The D gene is left open where the match is weak. Rows may omit the clone size; those that give it use once, few, many or a size class.

v_call,d_call,j_call,clone_size,cdr3_aa,cdr3_nt
TRBV20-1,-,TRBJ1-2,few,CSASPGAF,TGCAGTGCTTCTCCGGGAGCCTTC
TRBV4-3,-,TRBJ2-4,once,CASSQFARAAKNIQYF,TGCGCCAGCAGCCAATTTGCGAGGGCAGCCAAAAACATTCAGTACTTC
TRBV6-1,-,TRBJ2-7,once,CASSEITVLPYEQYF,TGTGCCAGCAGTGAAATTACGGTTCTACCCTACGAGCAGTACTTC
TRBV3-1/TRBV3-2,-,TRBJ2-7,-,CASSQGRTASYEQYF,TGTGCCAGCAGCCAAGGAAGGACAGCCTCCTACGAGCAGTACTTC
TRBV5-5,-,TRBJ1-5,few,CASSPGGYNQPQHF,TGTGCCAGCAGCCCCGGCGGTTACAATCAGCCCCAGCATTTT
TRBV6-6,-,TRBJ2-3,-,CASSPPGLSAQYF,TGTGCCAGCAGTCCGCCGGGACTTTCTGCGCAGTATTTT
TRBV10-3,TRBD1,TRBJ1-6,-,CAISQLTGGESPLHF,TGTGCCATCAGCCAACTTACAGGGGGCGAGTCACCCCTCCACTTT
TRBV4-2,TRBD2,TRBJ2-1,-,CASSQGLAGNNEQFF,TGTGCCAGCAGCCAAGGCTTAGCGGGGAATAATGAGCAGTTCTTC
TRBV4-1,TRBD1,TRBJ1-6,-,CASSERQGSTNSPLHF,TGCGCCAGCAGCGAGAGACAGGGGAGTACCAATTCACCCCTCCACTTT
TRBV7-2,TRBD1,TRBJ2-7,-,CASRTPLGQGNHEQYF,TGTGCCAGCAGAACCCCCCTTGGACAGGGCAACCACGAGCAGTACTTC
TRBV19,TRBD1,TRBJ1-5,-,CASSIESTGGRQPQHF,TGTGCCAGTAGTATAGAATCGACAGGGGGTAGGCAGCCCCAGCATTTT
TRBV10-3,-,TRBJ1-1,-,CAIKDRKNTEAFF,TGTGCCATCAAAGACAGAAAGAACACTGAAGCTTTCTTT
TRBV6-7,TRBD1,TRBJ1-2,-,CASSYSTGTGDDYGYTF,TGTGCCAGCAGTTATTCGACCGGGACAGGGGACGACTATGGCTACACCTTC
TRBV19,TRBD2,TRBJ2-1,-,CASSSSSGRDEQFF,TGTGCCAGTAGTTCGTCTAGCGGGCGCGATGAGCAGTTCTTC
TRBV28,TRBD1,TRBJ1-5,-,CAVRQGVYSNQPQHF,TGTGCCGTCAGACAGGGGGTCTATAGCAATCAGCCCCAGCATTTT
TRBV18,-,TRBJ2-1,-,CASSPQGQGQFF,TGTGCCAGCTCACCACAGGGGCAAGGGCAGTTCTTC
TRBV28,TRBD1,TRBJ2-5,-,CASSQHLGQGKETQYF,TGTGCCAGCAGTCAACATCTAGGACAGGGGAAAGAGACCCAGTACTTC
TRBV5-1,TRBD1,TRBJ1-6,-,CASSSGRTGDSPLHF,TGCGCCAGCAGCTCTGGACGGACAGGGGATTCACCCCTCCACTTT
TRBV5-1,TRBD2,TRBJ2-7,once,CASSLLGLAGVDYEQYF,TGCGCCAGCAGCTTATTAGGGCTAGCGGGAGTTGACTACGAGCAGTACTTC
TRBV18,TRBD1,TRBJ2-4,-,CASSVDRGYKNIQYF,TGTGCCAGCTCAGTGGACAGGGGGTACAAAAACATTCAGTACTTC
TRBV28,-,TRBJ2-7,-,CASSARREKYF,TGTGCCAGCAGTGCCCGGAGGGAGAAGTACTTC
TRBV7-9,-,TRBJ2-1,-,CASSLQQGNEQFF,TGTGCCAGCAGCTTACAGCAGGGGAATGAGCAGTTCTTC
TRBV15,TRBD2,TRBJ2-7,-,CATSRTLAGFEYEQYF,TGTGCCACCAGCCGGACCCTAGCGGGGTTTGAGTACGAGCAGTACTTC
TRBV10-1,TRBD1,TRBJ2-1,-,CASSTSGTAFNEQFF,TGCGCCAGCAGTACCTCCGGGACAGCCTTCAATGAGCAGTTCTTC
TRBV28,TRBD1,TRBJ1-5,-,CASSPGTGGVQPQHF,TGTGCCAGCAGCCCCGGGACAGGGGGCGTACAGCCCCAGCATTTT
TRBV2,-,TRBJ1-2,-,CASSERLVANYGYTF,TGTGCCAGCAGTGAACGTCTAGTCGCTAACTATGGCTACACCTTC
TRBV6-5,-,TRBJ1-2,-,CASSTQTGFGYTF,TGTGCCAGCAGTACCCAAACAGGGTTTGGCTACACCTTC
TRBV2,-,TRBJ2-5,-,CASSEGRQETQYF,TGTGCCAGCAGTGAGGGCAGGCAAGAGACCCAGTACTTC
TRBV6-2/TRBV6-3,-,TRBJ2-3,-,CASSYSPFRGNTDTQYF,TGTGCCAGCAGTTACTCCCCCTTCCGGGGGAACACAGATACGCAGTATTTT
TRBV10-3,TRBD2,TRBJ2-2,once,CAISVLAGEAGELFF,TGTGCCATCAGTGTACTAGCGGGAGAGGCCGGGGAGCTGTTTTTT
TRBV7-2,-,TRBJ2-5,-,CASSLASQGMTQYF,TGTGCCAGCAGCTTAGCGTCCCAGGGGATGACCCAGTACTTC